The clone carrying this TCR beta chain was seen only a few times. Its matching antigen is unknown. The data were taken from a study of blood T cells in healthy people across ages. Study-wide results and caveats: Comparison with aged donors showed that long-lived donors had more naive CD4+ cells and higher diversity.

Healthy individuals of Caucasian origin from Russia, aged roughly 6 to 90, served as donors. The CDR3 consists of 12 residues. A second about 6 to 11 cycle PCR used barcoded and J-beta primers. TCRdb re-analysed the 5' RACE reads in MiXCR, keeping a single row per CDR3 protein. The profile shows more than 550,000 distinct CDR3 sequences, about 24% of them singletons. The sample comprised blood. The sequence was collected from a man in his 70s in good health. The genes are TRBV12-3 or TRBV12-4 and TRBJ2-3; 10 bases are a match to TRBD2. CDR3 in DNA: TGTAGCGGGGGGGGCAGTACAGATACGCAGTATTTT. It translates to CSGGGSTDTQYF.